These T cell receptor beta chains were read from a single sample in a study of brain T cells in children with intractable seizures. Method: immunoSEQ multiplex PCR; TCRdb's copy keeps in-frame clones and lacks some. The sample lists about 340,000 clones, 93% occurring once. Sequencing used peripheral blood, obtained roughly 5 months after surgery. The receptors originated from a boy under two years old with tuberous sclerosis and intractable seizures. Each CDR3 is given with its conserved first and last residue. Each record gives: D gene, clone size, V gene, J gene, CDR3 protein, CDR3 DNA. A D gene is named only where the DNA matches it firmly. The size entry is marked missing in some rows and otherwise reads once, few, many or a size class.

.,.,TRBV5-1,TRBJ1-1,CASSLQGTEAFF,TGCGCCAGCAGCTTACAGGGCACTGAAGCTTTCTTT
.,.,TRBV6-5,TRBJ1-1,CASSYRDTREAFF,TGTGCCAGCAGTTATAGGGACACCCGAGAAGCTTTCTTT
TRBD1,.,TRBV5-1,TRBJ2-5,CASSLAGGRGETQYF,TGCGCCAGCAGCTTGGCAGGGGGCCGAGGTGAGACCCAGTACTTC
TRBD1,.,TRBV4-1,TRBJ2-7,CASSSPGQGVDEQYF,TGCGCCAGCAGCTCACCCGGACAGGGGGTCGACGAGCAGTACTTC
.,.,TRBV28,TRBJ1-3,CASSQPSMGEWGNTIYF,TGTGCCAGCAGTCAACCCAGCATGGGGGAGTGGGGAAACACCATATATTTT
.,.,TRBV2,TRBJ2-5,CASSRLDLPPGTQYF,TGTGCCAGCAGCCGCTTGGATCTCCCCCCAGGGACCCAGTACTTC
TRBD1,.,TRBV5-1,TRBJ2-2,CASSAEPGQGSPGLFF,TGCGCCAGCAGCGCGGAACCGGGACAGGGTTCACCGGGTCTGTTTTTT
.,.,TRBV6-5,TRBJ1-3,CASSYSDSSGNTIYF,TGTGCCAGCAGTTACTCGGACAGCTCTGGAAACACCATATATTTT
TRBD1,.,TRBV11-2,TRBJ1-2,CASSLGTGGGYGYTF,TGTGCCAGCAGCTTAGGAACAGGGGGCGGCTATGGCTACACCTTC
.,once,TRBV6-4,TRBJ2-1,CGLRPAEGGEQFF,TGTGGTCTGCGGCCCGCAGAGGGGGGGGAGCAGTTCTTC
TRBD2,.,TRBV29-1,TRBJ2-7,CSAQRESSYEQYF,TGCAGCGCGCAGCGGGAGTCCTCCTACGAGCAGTACTTC
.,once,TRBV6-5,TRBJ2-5,CASSQSLGSLETQYF,TGTGCCAGCAGCCAGTCCTTGGGCTCACTGGAGACCCAGTACTTC
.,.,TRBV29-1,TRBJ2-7,CSVEDGAYEQYF,TGCAGCGTTGAAGACGGCGCCTACGAGCAGTACTTC
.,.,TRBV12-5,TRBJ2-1,CASGLVRVSNEQFF,TGTGCTAGTGGTTTGGTAAGGGTTTCTAATGAGCAGTTCTTC
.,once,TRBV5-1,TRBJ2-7,CASSLGWGRDGDEQYF,TGCGCCAGCAGCTTGGGTTGGGGCCGCGATGGGGACGAGCAGTACTTC
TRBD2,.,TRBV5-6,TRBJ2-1,CATSRLAGYNEQFF,TGTGCCACCAGTAGACTAGCGGGGTACAATGAGCAGTTCTTC
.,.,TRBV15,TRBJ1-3,CATSRDPGVSGNTIYF,TGTGCCACCAGCAGAGATCCGGGTGTATCTGGAAACACCATATATTTT
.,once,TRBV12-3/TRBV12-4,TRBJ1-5,CASSAYRQPQHF,TGTGCCAGCAGTGCTTACAGGCAGCCCCAGCATTTT
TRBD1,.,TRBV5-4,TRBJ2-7,CASSAQGSHEQYF,TGTGCCAGCTCTGCACAGGGGTCCCACGAGCAGTACTTC
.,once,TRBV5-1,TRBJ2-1,CASSLKDPTLYNEQFF,TGCGCCAGCAGCTTGAAGGACCCTACCCTCTACAATGAGCAGTTCTTC
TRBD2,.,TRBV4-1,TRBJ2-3,CASSQVGLAGQAVDRNTQYF,TGCGCCAGCAGCCAAGTGGGACTAGCGGGACAGGCAGTTGACCGTAATACGCAGTATTTT
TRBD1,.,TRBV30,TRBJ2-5,CAWSVLTGRWETQYF,TGTGCCTGGAGTGTACTGACAGGGCGGTGGGAGACCCAGTACTTC
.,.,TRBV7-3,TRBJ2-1,CASSLSSRAQNEQFF,TGTGCCAGCAGCTTAAGTAGCAGGGCCCAAAATGAGCAGTTCTTC
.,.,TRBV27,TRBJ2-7,CASSLRREAIPYEQYF,TGTGCCAGCAGTTTACGAAGGGAGGCCATTCCCTACGAGCAGTACTTC
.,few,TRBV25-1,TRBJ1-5,CASIGTPHSNQPQHF,TGTGCCAGCATTGGGACACCCCATAGCAATCAGCCCCAGCATTTT
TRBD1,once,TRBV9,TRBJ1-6,CASSGTGSINSPLHF,TGTGCCAGCAGCGGGACAGGGTCGATTAATTCACCCCTCCACTTT
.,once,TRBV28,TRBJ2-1,CASSYGFGLFYNEQFF,TGTGCCAGCAGTTACGGGTTCGGACTATTCTACAATGAGCAGTTCTTC
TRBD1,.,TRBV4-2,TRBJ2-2,CASSQFDRDTGELFF,TGTGCCAGCAGCCAATTCGACAGGGACACCGGGGAGCTGTTTTTT
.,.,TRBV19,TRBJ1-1,CASNKVVGMSTEAFF,TGTGCCAGTAACAAGGTGGTGGGCATGAGCACTGAAGCTTTCTTT
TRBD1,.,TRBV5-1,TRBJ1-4,CASSTGTVTTNEKLFF,TGCGCCAGCAGCACCGGGACAGTTACAACTAATGAAAAACTGTTTTTT
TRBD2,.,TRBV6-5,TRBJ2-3,CASSYSSGLSDTQYF,TGTGCCAGCAGTTACTCCTCGGGACTATCAGATACGCAGTATTTT
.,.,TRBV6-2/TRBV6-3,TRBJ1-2,CASSYAIRDYGYTF,TGTGCCAGCAGTTACGCCATTCGGGACTATGGCTACACCTTC
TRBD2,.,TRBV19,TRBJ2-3,CASSLAGVGADTQYF,TGTGCCAGTAGCTTAGCGGGAGTTGGGGCAGATACGCAGTATTTT
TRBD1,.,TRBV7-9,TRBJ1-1,CASSPRDRGMNTEAFF,TGTGCCAGCAGCCCCCGGGACAGGGGGATGAACACTGAAGCTTTCTTT
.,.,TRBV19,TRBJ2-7,CASSVSGNSYEQYF,TGTGCCAGTAGTGTTTCCGGGAACTCCTACGAGCAGTACTTC
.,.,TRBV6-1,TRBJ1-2,CASSEEVNYGYTF,TGTGCCAGCAGTGAAGAGGTAAATTATGGCTACACCTTC
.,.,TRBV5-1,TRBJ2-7,CASSSTGGSEQYF,TGCGCCAGCAGCTCCACGGGTGGGAGCGAGCAGTACTTC